These 10 T cell receptor beta chains were all obtained from the same sample, sequenced in a study of cytomegalovirus exposure and HLA in healthy donors. The PCR ran on 60 Vbeta and 13 Jbeta primers. Here immunoSEQ multiplex PCR was the method, and the copy in TCRdb shows in-frame clones only, minus some. Of under 200,000 clones in the sample, approximately 80% were seen once. Specimen: PBMCs. These receptors were obtained from a man aged 25 to 40 in good health and CMV-seronegative.

This chain uses TRBV6-5 with TRBJ2-7; maybe TRBD1 (5 bases). This CDR3 spans 12 amino acids. Trimming shortened V by 8 bases and J by 6 bases, and 14 bases separated the two germline ends. Germline-derived CDR1 and CDR2 are MNHEY and SVGAGI. CDR3 in DNA: TGTGCCAGCGGGTCAGGGTACGGCGAGCAGTACTTC. Its translation: CASGSGYGEQYF.

This clone was recorded a few times. The chain combines TRBV19 with TRBJ2-5, with TRBD2 identical over 8 bases. V shed 6 bases, J shed 5 bases, and the junction held 8 bases outside the gene matches. This CDR3 is built from 14 residues. Per the germline V gene, CDR1 is LNHDA and CDR2 is SQIVND (reference sequence). The CDR3, as DNA: TGTGCCAGTAGCCGATTAGCGGGGAGGGAGACCCAGTACTTC. Amino acids: CASSRLAGRETQYF. Combining the CDR3 with reference TRBV19 and TRBJ2-5 gives the whole variable domain DGGITQSPKYLFRKEGQNVTLSCEQNLNHDAMYWYRQDPGQGLRLIYYSQIVNDFQKGDIAEGYSVSREKKESFPLTVTSAQKNPTAFYLCASSRLAGRETQYFGPGTRLLVL.

The V and J genes are TRBV25-1 and TRBJ1-2; 8 positions match TRBD1. V gave up 4 bases and J gave up 5 bases; unmatched junction bases: 12. CDR3 length: 16 amino acids. Germline lookup yields CDR1 MGHDK and CDR2 SYGVNS. CDR3 sequence: CASSGRGQGLGYGYTF. DNA for the CDR3: TGTGCCAGCAGTGGCCGAGGACAGGGCTTGGGATATGGCTACACCTTC.

This sequence joins TRBV18 and TRBJ2-7; 7 bases are a match to TRBD1. The junction had 8 bases not matched to a gene; V was cut back by 6 bases and J by 6 bases. The germline V gene encodes CDR1 KGHSH and CDR2 LQKENI. The CDR3 has 13 amino acids. The CDR3 loop is CASSDRESGEQYF. CDR3 nucleotides: TGTGCCAGCTCTGACAGGGAATCGGGCGAGCAGTACTTC. Combining the CDR3 with reference TRBV18 and TRBJ2-7 gives the whole variable domain NAGVMQNPRHLVRRRGQEARLRCSPMKGHSHVYWYRQLPEEGLKFMVYLQKENIIDESGMPKERFSAEFPKEGPSILRIQQVVRGDSAAYFCASSDRESGEQYFGPGTRLTVT.

Concerning this clone: At one end the junction does not follow the germline gene, possibly because of a read error. At the DNA level, this CDR3 is encoded by other sequences in the same sample as well. DNA of the CDR3: TGTGCCTGGAACAGGGGACAGGGAACCTACGAGCAGTATTTC. This gives the protein CAWNRGQGTYEQYF. The rearrangement uses TRBV30 and TRBJ2-7, with TRBD1 identical over 9 bases. The CDR3 is made up of 14 amino acids. Per the germline V gene, CDR1 is GTSNPN and CDR2 is SVGIG (reference sequence).

Relative to its sample, this clone is large. The V and J genes are TRBV10-3 and TRBJ1-5, with 7 bases aligning to TRBD1. V dropped 5 bases and J dropped 3; count of bases not matched to a gene: 4. Looked up from germline, CDR1 is ENHRY and CDR2 is SYGVKD. The CDR3 spans 14 residues. In nucleotides, the CDR3 is TGTGCCATCAGTACAGGGGATCTCAATCAGCCCCAGCATTTT. It yields the protein CAISTGDLNQPQHF.

V is TRBV19 and J is TRBJ1-1, with a weak D call TRBD1 (5 bases). Germline V CDR1 and CDR2: LNHDA, SQIVND (reference sequence). The CDR3 loop spans 13 amino acids. Trimming took off 7 bases at V and 4 bases at J, with 13 bases between the two ends. This chain's CDR3 is CASTSQGGTEAFF. The CDR3 region has the DNA TGTGCCAGTACTAGCCAGGGAGGCACTGAAGCTTTCTTT.

This chain links TRBV7-2 with TRBJ1-1; no firm D call. Germline V CDR1 and CDR2: SGHTA, FQGNSA. This CDR3 region has 14 residues. The V end was cut by 1 base, the J end by 5 bases, with 11 bases between. CDR3 sequence: CASSLGQTRTEAFF. The CDR3 DNA sequence: TGTGCCAGCAGCTTAGGGCAGACTCGTACTGAAGCTTTCTTT.

The V and J genes are TRBV4-3 and TRBJ2-3, with 10 bases lining up with TRBD2. This CDR3 is built from 17 residues. Germline V gene lookup returns CDR1 LGHNA and CDR2 YSLEER. With 4 bases clipped from V and 11 bases from J, the junction kept 18 bases outside the gene matches. The CDR3 DNA follows: TGCGCCAGCAGCCCCATCTCTAGCGGGAGTACGGGGGGGGAGCAGTATTTT. This encodes CASSPISSGSTGGEQYF.

This chain uses TRBV7-3 with TRBJ2-5, with 10 bases aligning to TRBD2. CDR3 size: 16 residues. CDR1 is SGHTA, CDR2 FQGTGA, per germline. The ends lost 5 bases at V and 0 bases at J; junction bases unmatched: 6. In nucleotides, the CDR3 is TGTGCCAGCAGCGCCGGGACTAGCGCGTACCAAGAGACCCAGTACTTC. Protein sequence: CASSAGTSAYQETQYF.